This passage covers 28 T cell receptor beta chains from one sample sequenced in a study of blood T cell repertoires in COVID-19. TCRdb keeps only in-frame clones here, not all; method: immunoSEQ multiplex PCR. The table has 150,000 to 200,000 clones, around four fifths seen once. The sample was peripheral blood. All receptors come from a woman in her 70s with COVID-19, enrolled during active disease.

CDR3 bases: TGTGCCAGCAGGTGGCAGGGAACCACAGATACGCAGTATTTT. This encodes CASRWQGTTDTQYF. The chain links TRBV27 to TRBJ2-3; D might be TRBD1 (5 bases). This CDR3 is 14 amino acids long. Germline V gene data show CDR1 as MNHEY and CDR2 as SMNVEV (reference sequence). V was trimmed by 6 bases and J by 2 bases, leaving 12 bases between them.

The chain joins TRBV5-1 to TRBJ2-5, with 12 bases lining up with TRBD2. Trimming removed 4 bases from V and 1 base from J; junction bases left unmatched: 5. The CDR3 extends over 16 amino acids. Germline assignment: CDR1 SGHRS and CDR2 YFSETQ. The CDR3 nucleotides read TGCGCCAGCAGCGTCGGGACTAGCGGGTTCCAAGAGACCCAGTACTTC. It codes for CASSVGTSGFQETQYF.

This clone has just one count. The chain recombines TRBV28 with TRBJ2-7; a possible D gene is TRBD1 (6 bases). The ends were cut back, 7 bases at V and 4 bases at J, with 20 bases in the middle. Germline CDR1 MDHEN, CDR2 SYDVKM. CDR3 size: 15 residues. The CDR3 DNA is TGTGCCAGCATCCACCGTACCGGGACAATTTACGAGCAGTACTTC. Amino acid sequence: CASIHRTGTIYEQYF.

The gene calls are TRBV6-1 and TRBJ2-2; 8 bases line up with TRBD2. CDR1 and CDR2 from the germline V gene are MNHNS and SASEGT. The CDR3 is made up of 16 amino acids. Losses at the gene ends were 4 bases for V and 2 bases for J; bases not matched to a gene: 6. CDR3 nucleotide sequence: TGTGCCAGCAGTGCGGCTAGCGGGTTTAACACCGGGGAGCTGTTTTTT. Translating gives CASSAASGFNTGELFF.

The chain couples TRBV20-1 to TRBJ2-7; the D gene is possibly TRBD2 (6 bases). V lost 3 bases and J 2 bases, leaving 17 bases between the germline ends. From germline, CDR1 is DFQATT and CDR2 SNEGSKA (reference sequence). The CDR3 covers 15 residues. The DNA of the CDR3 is TGCAGTGCTAGTTCCGGCGGGGTCAGGGCCTACGAGCAGTACTTC. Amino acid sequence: CSASSGGVRAYEQYF.

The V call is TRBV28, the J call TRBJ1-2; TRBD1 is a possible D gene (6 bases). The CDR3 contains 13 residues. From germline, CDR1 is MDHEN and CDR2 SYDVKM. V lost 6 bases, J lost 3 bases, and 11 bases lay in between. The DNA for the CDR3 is TGTGCCAGCAGACCCACAGGGTACTATGGCTACACCTTC. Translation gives CASRPTGYYGYTF.

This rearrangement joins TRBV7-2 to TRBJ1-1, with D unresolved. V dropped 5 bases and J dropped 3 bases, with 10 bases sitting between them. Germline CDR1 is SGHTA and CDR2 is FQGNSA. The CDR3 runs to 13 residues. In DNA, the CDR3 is TGTGCCAGCAGCCGTACAGTGGACACTGAAGCTTTCTTT. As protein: CASSRTVDTEAFF. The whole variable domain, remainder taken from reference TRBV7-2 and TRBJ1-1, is GAGVSQSPSNKVTEKGKDVELRCDPISGHTALYWYRQSLGQGLEFLIYFQGNSAPDKSGLPSDRFSAERTGGSVSTLTIQRTQQEDSAVYLCASSRTVDTEAFFGQGTRLTVV.

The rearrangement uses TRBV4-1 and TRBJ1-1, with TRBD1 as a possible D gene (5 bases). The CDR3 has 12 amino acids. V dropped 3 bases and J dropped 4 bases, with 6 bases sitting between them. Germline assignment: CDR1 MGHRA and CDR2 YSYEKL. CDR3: CASSHRGTEAFF. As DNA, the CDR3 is TGCGCCAGCAGCCATAGGGGCACTGAAGCTTTCTTT.

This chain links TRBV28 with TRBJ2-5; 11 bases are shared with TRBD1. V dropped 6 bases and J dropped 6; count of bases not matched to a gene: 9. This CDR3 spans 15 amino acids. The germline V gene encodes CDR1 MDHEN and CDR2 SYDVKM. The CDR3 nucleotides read TGTGCCAGCAGGCTGCGGGGACAGGGGGAAAAGACCCAGTACTTC. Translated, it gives CASRLRGQGEKTQYF.

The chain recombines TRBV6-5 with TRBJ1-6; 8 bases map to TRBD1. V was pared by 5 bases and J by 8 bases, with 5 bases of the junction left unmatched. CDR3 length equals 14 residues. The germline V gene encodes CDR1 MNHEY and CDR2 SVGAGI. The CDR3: CASSRTGRDSPLHF. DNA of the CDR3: TGTGCCAGCAGTCGGACAGGGAGGGATTCACCCCTCCACTTT.

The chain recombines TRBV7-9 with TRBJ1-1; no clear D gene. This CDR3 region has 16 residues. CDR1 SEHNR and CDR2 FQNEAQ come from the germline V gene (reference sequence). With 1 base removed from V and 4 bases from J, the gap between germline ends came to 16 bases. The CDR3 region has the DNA TGTGCCAGCAGCTTAGTGGCAGGCCTGGCCGTCACTGAAGCTTTCTTT. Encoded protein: CASSLVAGLAVTEAFF.

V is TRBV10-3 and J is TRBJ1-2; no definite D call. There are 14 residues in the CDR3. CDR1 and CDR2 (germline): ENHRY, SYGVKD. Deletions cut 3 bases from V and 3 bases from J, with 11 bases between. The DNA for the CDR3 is TGTGCCATCAGTGAATCGAAACTGTACTATGGCTACACCTTC. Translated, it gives CAISESKLYYGYTF.

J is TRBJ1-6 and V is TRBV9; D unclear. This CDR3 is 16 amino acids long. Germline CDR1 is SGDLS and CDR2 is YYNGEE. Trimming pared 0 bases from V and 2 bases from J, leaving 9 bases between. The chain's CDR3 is CASSVGAHPYNSPLHF. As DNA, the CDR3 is TGTGCCAGCAGCGTAGGGGCCCACCCCTATAATTCACCCCTCCACTTT.

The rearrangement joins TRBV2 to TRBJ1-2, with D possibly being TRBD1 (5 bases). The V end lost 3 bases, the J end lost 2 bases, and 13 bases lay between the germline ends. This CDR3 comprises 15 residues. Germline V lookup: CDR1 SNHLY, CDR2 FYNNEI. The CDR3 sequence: CASSEARGVNYGYTF. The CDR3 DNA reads TGTGCCAGCAGTGAGGCCCGGGGGGTCAACTATGGCTACACCTTC.

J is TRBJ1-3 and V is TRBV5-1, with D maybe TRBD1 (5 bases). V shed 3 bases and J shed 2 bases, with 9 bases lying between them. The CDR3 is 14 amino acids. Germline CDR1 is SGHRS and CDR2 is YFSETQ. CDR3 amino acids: CASSYDRTGNTIYF. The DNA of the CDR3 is TGCGCCAGCAGCTATGACAGAACTGGAAACACCATATATTTT.

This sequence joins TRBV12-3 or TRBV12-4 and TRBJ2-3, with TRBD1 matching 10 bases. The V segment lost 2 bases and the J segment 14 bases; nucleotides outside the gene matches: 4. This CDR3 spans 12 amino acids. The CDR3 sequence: CASSLQGQGWYF. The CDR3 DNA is TGTGCCAGCAGTTTACAGGGACAGGGGTGGTATTTT.

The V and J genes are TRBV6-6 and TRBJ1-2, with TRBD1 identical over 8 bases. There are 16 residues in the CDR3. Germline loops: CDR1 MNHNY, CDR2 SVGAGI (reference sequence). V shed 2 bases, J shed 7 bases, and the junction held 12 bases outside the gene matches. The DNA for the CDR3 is TGTGCCAGCAGTTACCTCCTCGGACAGGGAAGAACTGGCTACACCTTC. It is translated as CASSYLLGQGRTGYTF.

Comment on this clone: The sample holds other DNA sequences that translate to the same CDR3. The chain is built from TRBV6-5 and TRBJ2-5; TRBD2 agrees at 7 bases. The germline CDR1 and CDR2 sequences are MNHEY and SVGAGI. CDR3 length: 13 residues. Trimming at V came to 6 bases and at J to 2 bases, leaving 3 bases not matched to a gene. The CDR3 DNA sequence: TGTGCCAGCAGCTGGACTAGTCAAGAGACCCAGTACTTC. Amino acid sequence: CASSWTSQETQYF.

The CDR3 DNA is TGTGCCAGCAGTTTATATAGCGGGGGGGCAGGCGGGGAGCTGTTTTTT. It codes for CASSLYSGGAGGELFF. The chain links TRBV27 to TRBJ2-2; 11 bases map to TRBD2. In germline, CDR1 is MNHEY, CDR2 SMNVEV (reference sequence). Trimming at V came to 1 base and at J to 7 bases, leaving 5 bases not matched to a gene. This CDR3 region has 16 residues.

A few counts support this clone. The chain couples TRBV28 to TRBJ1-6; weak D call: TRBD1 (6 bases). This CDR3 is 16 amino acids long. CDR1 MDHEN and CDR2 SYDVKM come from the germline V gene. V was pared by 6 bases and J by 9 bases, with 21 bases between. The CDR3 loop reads CASRPSGQGFGSPLHF. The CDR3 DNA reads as TGTGCCAGCAGACCTTCCGGGCAGGGGTTCGGTTCACCCCTCCACTTT. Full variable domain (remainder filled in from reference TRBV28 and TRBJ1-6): DVKVTQSSRYLVKRTGEKVFLECVQDMDHENMFWYRQDPGLGLRLIYFSYDVKMKEKGDIPEGYSVSREKKERFSLILESASTNQTSMYLCASRPSGQGFGSPLHFGNGTRLTVT.

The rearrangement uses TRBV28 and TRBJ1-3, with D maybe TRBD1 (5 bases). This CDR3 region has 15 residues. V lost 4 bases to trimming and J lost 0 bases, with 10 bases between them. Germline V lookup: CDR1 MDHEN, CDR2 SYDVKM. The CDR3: CASSSPGGSGNTIYF. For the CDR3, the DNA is TGTGCCAGCAGTTCCCCGGGGGGCTCTGGAAACACCATATATTTT.

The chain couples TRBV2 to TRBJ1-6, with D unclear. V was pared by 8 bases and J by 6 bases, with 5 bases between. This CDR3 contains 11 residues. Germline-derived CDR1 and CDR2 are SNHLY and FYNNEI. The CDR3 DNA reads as TGTGCCAGCCTACGTAATTCACCCCTCCACTTT. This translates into CASLRNSPLHF.

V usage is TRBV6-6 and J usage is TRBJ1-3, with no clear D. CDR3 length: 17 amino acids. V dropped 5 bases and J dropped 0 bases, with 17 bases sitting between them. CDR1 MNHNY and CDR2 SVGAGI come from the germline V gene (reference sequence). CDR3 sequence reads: CASSHPVAGVSGNTIYF. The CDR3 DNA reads TGTGCCAGCAGTCACCCGGTCGCGGGAGTCTCTGGAAACACCATATATTTT.

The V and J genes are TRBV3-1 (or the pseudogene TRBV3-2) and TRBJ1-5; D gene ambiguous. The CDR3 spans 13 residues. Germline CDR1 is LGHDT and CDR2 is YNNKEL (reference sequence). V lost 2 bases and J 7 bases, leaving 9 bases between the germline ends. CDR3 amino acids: CASSQYQSQPQHF. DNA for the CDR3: TGTGCCAGCAGCCAATACCAAAGCCAGCCCCAGCATTTT.

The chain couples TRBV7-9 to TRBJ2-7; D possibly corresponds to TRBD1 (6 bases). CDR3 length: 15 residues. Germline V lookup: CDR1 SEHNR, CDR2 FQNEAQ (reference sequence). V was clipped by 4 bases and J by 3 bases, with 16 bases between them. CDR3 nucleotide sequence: TGTGCCAGCAGCTCCTGGGCAGGGGACGGCTACGAGCAGTACTTC. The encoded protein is CASSSWAGDGYEQYF.

The CDR3 DNA reads as TGTGCCAGCCAAGGGGAAACTAATGAAAAACTGTTTTTT. This gives the protein CASQGETNEKLFF. The chain links TRBV4-2 to TRBJ1-4; D is perhaps TRBD1 (5 bases). Trimming shortened V by 8 bases and J by 1 base, and 8 bases separated the two germline ends. Germline CDR1 is LGHNA and CDR2 is YNFKEQ. This CDR3 has 13 amino acids.

In nucleotides, the CDR3 is TGTGCCAGCAGTTTGGCTCGCGGGGGGACTAACTATGGCTACACCTTC. Its protein product is CASSLARGGTNYGYTF. This chain links TRBV27 with TRBJ1-2; tentatively, D is TRBD1 (5 bases). V lost 3 bases, J lost 0 bases, and 14 bases lay in between. Germline CDR1 MNHEY, CDR2 SMNVEV (reference sequence). The CDR3 runs 16 residues.

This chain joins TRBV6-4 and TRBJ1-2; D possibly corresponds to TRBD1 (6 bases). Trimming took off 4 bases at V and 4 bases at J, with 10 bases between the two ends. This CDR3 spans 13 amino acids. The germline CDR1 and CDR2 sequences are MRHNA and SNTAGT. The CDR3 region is CASSGQAGYGYTF. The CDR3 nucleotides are TGTGCCAGCAGTGGACAGGCGGGCTATGGCTACACCTTC.